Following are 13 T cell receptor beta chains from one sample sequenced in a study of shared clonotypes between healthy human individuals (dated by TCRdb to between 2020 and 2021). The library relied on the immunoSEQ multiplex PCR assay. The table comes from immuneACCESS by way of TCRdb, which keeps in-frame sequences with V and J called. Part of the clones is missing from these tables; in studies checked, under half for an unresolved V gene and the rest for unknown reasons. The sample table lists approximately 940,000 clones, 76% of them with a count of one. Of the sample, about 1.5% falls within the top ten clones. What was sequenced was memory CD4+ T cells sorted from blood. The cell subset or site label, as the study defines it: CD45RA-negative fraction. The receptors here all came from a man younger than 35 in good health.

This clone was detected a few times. This CDR3 reads CAIRGPGTGANTEAFF. CDR3 in DNA: TGTGCCATCAGAGGTCCCGGGACAGGAGCGAACACTGAAGCTTTCTTT. The chain combines TRBV10-3 with TRBJ1-1; 8 bases fit TRBD1. This CDR3 contains 16 residues. Germline lookup yields CDR1 ENHRY and CDR2 SYGVKD. V shed 6 bases and J 1 base; nucleotides not matched to a gene: 10.

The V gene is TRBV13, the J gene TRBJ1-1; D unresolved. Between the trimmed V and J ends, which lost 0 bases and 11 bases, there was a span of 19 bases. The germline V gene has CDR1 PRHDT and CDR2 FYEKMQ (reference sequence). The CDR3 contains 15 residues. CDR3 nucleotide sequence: TGTGCCAGCAGCTTAGGCCCCGTCCAACGGAGTCGGGCTTTCTTT. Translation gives CASSLGPVQRSRAFF.

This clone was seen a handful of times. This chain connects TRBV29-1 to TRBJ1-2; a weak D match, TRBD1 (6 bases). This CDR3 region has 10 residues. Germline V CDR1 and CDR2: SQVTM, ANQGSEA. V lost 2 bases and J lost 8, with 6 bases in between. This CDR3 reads CSVETGGYTF. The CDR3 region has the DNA TGCAGCGTTGAAACAGGGGGCTACACCTTC.

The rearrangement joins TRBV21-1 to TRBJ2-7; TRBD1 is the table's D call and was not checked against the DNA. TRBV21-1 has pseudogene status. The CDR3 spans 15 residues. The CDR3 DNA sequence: TGTGCCAGCAGCCCCCGGGACAGGCCCCTCGGTGAGCAGTACTTC. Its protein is CASSPRDRPLGEQYF.

The CDR3 sequence: CASSVRTGGEGQQYF. For the CDR3, the DNA is TGTGCCAGCAGCGTCAGGACAGGGGGCGAAGGCCAGCAGTACTTC. The chain uses TRBV2 and TRBJ2-7; 11 nucleotides line up with TRBD1. The CDR3 consists of 15 residues. With V trimmed by 6 bases and J by 8 bases, 12 bases remained unmatched. Germline loops: CDR1 SNHLY, CDR2 FYNNEI. The whole variable domain, filled in from reference TRBV2 and TRBJ2-7, reads EPEVTQTPSHQVTQMGQEVILRCVPISNHLYFYWYRQILGQKVEFLVSFYNNEISEKSEIFDDQFSVERPDGSNFTLKIRSTKLEDSAMYFCASSVRTGGEGQQYFGPGTRLTVT.

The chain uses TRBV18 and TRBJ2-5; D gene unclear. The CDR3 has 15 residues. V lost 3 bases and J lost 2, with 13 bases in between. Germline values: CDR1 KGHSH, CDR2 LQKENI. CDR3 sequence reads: CASSPGLFKQETQYF. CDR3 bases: TGTGCCAGCTCACCGGGTTTATTTAAACAAGAGACCCAGTACTTC.

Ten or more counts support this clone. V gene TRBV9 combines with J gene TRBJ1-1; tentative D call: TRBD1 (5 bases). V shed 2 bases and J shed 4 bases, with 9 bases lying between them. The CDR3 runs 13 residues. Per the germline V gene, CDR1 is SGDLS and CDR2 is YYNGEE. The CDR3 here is CASSVRDSTEAFF. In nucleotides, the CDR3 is TGTGCCAGCAGCGTCAGGGATAGCACTGAAGCTTTCTTT.

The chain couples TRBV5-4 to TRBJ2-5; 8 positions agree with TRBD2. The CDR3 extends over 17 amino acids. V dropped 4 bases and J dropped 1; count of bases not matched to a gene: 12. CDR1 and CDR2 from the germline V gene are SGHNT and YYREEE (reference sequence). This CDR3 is CASSEAQASGPQETQYF. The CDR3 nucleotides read TGTGCCAGCAGCGAGGCCCAGGCTAGCGGGCCCCAAGAGACCCAGTACTTC.

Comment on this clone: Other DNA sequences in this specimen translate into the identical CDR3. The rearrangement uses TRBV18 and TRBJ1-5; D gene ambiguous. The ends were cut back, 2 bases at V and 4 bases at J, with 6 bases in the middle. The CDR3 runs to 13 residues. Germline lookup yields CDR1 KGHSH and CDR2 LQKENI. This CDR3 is CASSPGVNQPQHF. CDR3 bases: TGTGCCAGCTCACCAGGAGTTAATCAGCCCCAGCATTTT. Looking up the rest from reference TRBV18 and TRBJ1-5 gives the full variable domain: NAGVMQNPRHLVRRRGQEARLRCSPMKGHSHVYWYRQLPEEGLKFMVYLQKENIIDESGMPKERFSAEFPKEGPSILRIQQVVRGDSAAYFCASSPGVNQPQHFGDGTRLSIL.

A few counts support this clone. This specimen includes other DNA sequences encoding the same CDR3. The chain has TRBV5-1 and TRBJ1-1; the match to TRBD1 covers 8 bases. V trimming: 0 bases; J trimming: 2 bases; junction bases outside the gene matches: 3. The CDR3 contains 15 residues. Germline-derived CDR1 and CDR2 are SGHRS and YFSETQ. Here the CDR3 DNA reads TGCGCCAGCAGCTTGGGATCAGGGGGCAACACTGAAGCTTTCTTT. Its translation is CASSLGSGGNTEAFF.

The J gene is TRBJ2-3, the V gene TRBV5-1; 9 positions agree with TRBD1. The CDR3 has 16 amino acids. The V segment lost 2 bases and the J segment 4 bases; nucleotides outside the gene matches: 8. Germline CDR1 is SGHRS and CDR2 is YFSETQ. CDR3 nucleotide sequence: TGCGCCAGCAGCTTCCTGGGACAGGGTGGGGCAGATACGCAGTATTTT. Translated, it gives CASSFLGQGGADTQYF.

The DNA of the CDR3 is TGTGCCAGCAGCGCCGAATACACAGGGGCTGGCTACACCTTC. Translation gives CASSAEYTGAGYTF. The rearrangement joins TRBV5-4 to TRBJ1-2, with 7 bases matching TRBD1. The germline CDR1 and CDR2 sequences are SGHNT and YYREEE (reference sequence). After removal of 4 bases from V and 7 bases from J, the junction contained 10 bases not matched to a gene. The CDR3 runs to 14 residues.

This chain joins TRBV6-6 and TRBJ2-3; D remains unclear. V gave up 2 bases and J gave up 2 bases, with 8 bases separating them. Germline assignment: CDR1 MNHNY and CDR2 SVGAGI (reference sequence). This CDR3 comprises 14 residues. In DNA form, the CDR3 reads TGTGCCAGCAGTTACGGGTCGGCCACAGATACGCAGTATTTT. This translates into CASSYGSATDTQYF.